This T cell receptor beta chain was recovered during a study of beta chain features in type 1 diabetes (dated by TCRdb to the late 2010s). Turning to the overall study: Patients and healthy donors did not differ in mean age, gender distribution, total cell number or subset yield. Across all samples, about 110 million sorted cells were examined, and cell number per subset correlated strongly with RNA yield. The study compared the TCRB repertoires of sorted circulating CD4+ T cell subsets in recently diagnosed type 1 diabetes patients with those in matched healthy donors. Regulatory and stem cell-like memory subsets were obtained from only 8 patients and roughly 8 healthy donors, while naive and central memory subsets were obtained from all 30 or so donors. Results the study describes overall, beyond this receptor: Because cDNA was sequenced instead of genomic DNA, highly expressing activated cells could be over-represented, though the groups showed no difference in activation or CD3 levels. Only small numbers of individuals were included in the HLA sub-analyses, which left unresolved whether HLA type had any influence on TCRB rearrangement. A moderate but significant shortening of TCRB CDR3 length was observed in type 1 diabetes patients in all four CD4+ subsets. The naive, central memory and regulatory TCRB repertoires appeared to resemble one another more closely among patients than among healthy donors. At VDJ recombination sites, patients with type 1 diabetes made fewer insertions and deleted more nucleotides, a pattern implying thymic rearrangement abnormalities. PCR might favor shorter templates, but patient and control samples were amplified and corrected together, so any skew would affect both groups equally.

Each donor gave one peripheral blood draw, about 110 mL on average, collected into heparinised tubes. A BD FACSAria II and a panel including CD45RO, CCR7, CD25, CD127, CD95 and CD27 were used to sort naive, central memory, regulatory and stem cell-like memory CD4+ T cells. Purity was above 95% for every sorted population. PBMCs were separated immediately by Lymphoprep density gradient centrifugation and were stained directly, without being cultured. Samples were stained and sorted in pairs, with one healthy donor and one patient per experiment, so that batch effects were minimized. This clone was seen only a few times. Its antigen is currently not known. Per-base qualities were not stored, and no clone one base away is much larger. V is cut back by 1 base and J by 5 bases, with 4 bases in the junction unmatched. The germline V gene gives CDR1 as SGHAT and CDR2 as FQNNGV. Inclusive of the bounding cysteine and phenylalanine, the CDR3 is 14 residues long. The only DNA kept is the CDR3, 42 bases in frame from the first base.

All of the isolated RNA was reverse transcribed with the High Capacity cDNA Reverse Transcription Kit, so expressed TCRB transcripts were sequenced. Survey-depth immunoSEQ sequencing was performed on stem cell-like memory T cell samples, with an average of roughly 1 million total reads per sample. Sorted cells were lysed in RLT buffer, and RNA was extracted using DNase-treated RNeasy Micro or Mini kits according to cell number. To prevent cross-contamination, every cell subset was processed on its own, while patient and healthy donor samples were processed together. The immunoSEQ multiplex PCR was used to amplify TCRB sequences from cDNA, yielding 87-bp fragments that span the CDR3 region. Amplicons were sequenced on the Illumina HiSeq platform. On the authors' methods: Synthetic template baselines were used to correct PCR bias computationally, reads within Hamming distance 2 were collapsed together, and singletons that could not be merged were discarded. Reads were aligned against IMGT to assign V, D and J genes, CDR3 length and insertions or deletions at six rearrangement sites. Within each subset, clonotype counts were normalized to sorted cell number, and only after that were true diversity and Gini coefficients computed with the tcR R package. The overlap coefficient, calculated on TCRB nucleotide sequences, was used to measure repertoire sharing. Sourced from immuneACCESS, this table was stored by TCRdb with only in-frame sequences that have V and J called. A share of the clones is absent; for the studies checked, an unresolved V gene accounts for under half, and the remainder has no known explanation. V and J calls plus clone size are reproduced from that table; the DNA served to infer D and trimming. The sample yields under 90,000 clones; about 32% were counted once. 0.35% to 0.45% of the sample rests with the top ten.

Recombination joined TRBV11-2 with TRBJ1-1; TRBD1 lines up with 7 middle nucleotides. Sequences were obtained from stem cell memory CD4+ T cells from blood. The cell subset or site label corresponds to: stem cell-like memory CD4+ T cells. The TCR was taken from a woman younger than 35 in good health. The CDR3 region reads CASSLGTGSTEAFF. The DNA sequence reads TGTGCCAGCAGCTTAGGGACAGGTTCTACTGAAGCTTTCTTT.